Sequencing of this T cell receptor (beta chain) was carried out in a study of early T cells in non-severe SARS-CoV-2 infection. Study at large: Bulk RNA isolated from unsorted whole blood underwent sequencing; chains were not paired.

This CDR3 contains 16 residues. Germline V gives CDR1 DFQATT, CDR2 SNEGSKA (reference sequence). V lost 2 bases to trimming and J lost 1 base; unmatched junction nucleotides: 10. Individual cDNA molecules were tagged with unique molecular identifiers, the study reported. TCRdb re-derived calls from the 5' RACE reads in MiXCR, one entry per CDR3 protein. The table records 55,000 or so distinct CDR3 sequences, roughly 6.8% of them present only once. Study-wide results and caveats: Sequences matched to VDJdb favored anti-spike CD8 responses, while private and CD4 specificities were missed.

In its sample, this clonotype was seen many times. The antigen is unknown. This TCR was recovered from an adult who was a healthcare worker with PCR-confirmed SARS-CoV-2 infection or an uninfected control (not recorded which). This chain connects TRBV20-1 to TRBJ2-7; 8 bases align to TRBD1. Specimen: whole blood. In DNA form, the CDR3 reads TGCAGTGCTAGACCCGGGACAGGAATTACGTCCTACGAGCAGTACTTC. This sequence encodes CSARPGTGITSYEQYF.